Below, 7 T cell receptor beta chains from the same sample are listed, as sequenced in a study of T cell clonality in common variable immunodeficiency (dated by TCRdb to between 2014 and 2017). Library generation was performed with the immunoSEQ multiplex PCR assay. The source is immuneACCESS, and TCRdb retained only in-frame sequences with V and J called. Part of the clones is not carried over; for the studies checked, unresolved V genes explain less than half of this, and the remainder is unexplained. The table gives over 30,000 clones for this sample, with none occurring only once. The ten largest account for about 6.7% of the sample. Antigens for these TCRs are unknown. Overall results and qualifications from the work: Fewer deletions and N-nucleotide insertions were reportedly observed in CVID TCRbeta sequences, and highly modified clones with 13 or more V deletions were reportedly absent from CVID TCRbeta sequences.

Sequencing was performed on peripheral blood mononuclear cells. These receptors all come from a human donor with common variable immunodeficiency.

A note on this clone: The read terminates 3 residues before the CDR3 end, so the remaining end is supplied by the germline J gene. The genes are TRBV30 and TRBJ2-4; TRBD2 might be the D (5 bases). The CDR3 length is 15 residues. CDR1 is GTSNPN, CDR2 SVGIG, per germline (reference sequence). Deletions cut 1 base from V and 0 bases from J, with 10 bases between. The sequenced part of the CDR3 DNA is TGTGCCTGGAGTGCGGACTTCCTAGCCAAAAACATT. It specifies CAWSADFLAKNI. The whole CDR3 sequence reads CAWSADFLAKNIQYF.

With regard to this clone: The observed sequence ends 3 residues before the CDR3 terminus, with the missing tail filled in from the germline J gene. This sample includes further DNA sequences coding for the same CDR3. V is TRBV19 and J is TRBJ2-4; 12 bases line up with TRBD2. The V and J ends lost 6 bases and 9 bases, in that order; junction bases with no gene match: 9. The CDR3 has 15 amino acids. CDR1 LNHDA and CDR2 SQIVND come from the germline V gene (reference sequence). The covered CDR3 bases are TGTGCCAGTAGGAACCTAGCGGGGGGGCTGAGCATT. Its protein product is CASRNLAGGLSI. The whole CDR3 sequence is CASRNLAGGLSIQYF.

This clone was observed a handful of times. The CDR3 end is not reached by the read, which stops 3 residues before it; the germline J gene fills it in. The chain uses TRBV7-2 and TRBJ1-1; TRBD1 aligns across 7 bases. Germline V gives CDR1 SGHTA, CDR2 FQGNSA. With 5 bases clipped from V and 5 bases from J, the junction kept 11 bases outside the gene matches. The CDR3 covers 15 residues. The sequenced part of the CDR3 DNA is TGTGCCAGCAGCCTCAGGGGGGCAGGGGGAACTGAA. Amino acids: CASSLRGAGGTE. The full CDR3 protein reads CASSLRGAGGTEAFF.

This clone showed up just a few times. The sequenced CDR3 bases are TGTGCCAGCAGTGTTTTGGGGGGAAGTGAG. Its translation is CASSVLGGSE. The whole CDR3 is CASSVLGGSEQFF. The rearrangement links TRBV2 to TRBJ2-1; D is possibly TRBD2 (6 bases). The DNA ends 3 residues before the CDR3 does, and the rest of the CDR3 is filled in from the germline J gene. CDR1 is SNHLY and CDR2 is FYNNEI in the germline V gene. The V and J ends lost 4 bases and 9 bases respectively, with 13 bases between them. This CDR3 spans 13 amino acids. Filled out from reference TRBV2 and TRBJ2-1, the complete variable domain reads EPEVTQTPSHQVTQMGQEVILRCVPISNHLYFYWYRQILGQKVEFLVSFYNNEISEKSEIFDDQFSVERPDGSNFTLKIRSTKLEDSAMYFCASSVLGGSEQFFGPGTRLTVL.

At least ten counts were recorded for this clone. Here the CDR3 reads CAWRAGLAGPTYEQYF. CDR3 bases read: TGTGCCTGGAGGGCCGGACTAGCGGGGCCTACCTACGAG. The chain carries TRBV30 and TRBJ2-7, with 12 bases lining up with TRBD2. Read data end 3 residues before the CDR3 end; the end is taken from the germline J gene. J lost 2 bases, V lost 3 bases, and 8 bases had no gene match. This CDR3 contains 16 residues. The germline V gene has CDR1 GTSNPN and CDR2 SVGIG (reference sequence).

A few counts support this clone. The read ends 3 residues early relative to the CDR3; the germline J gene fills the gap. The rearrangement uses TRBV19 and TRBJ1-2, with TRBD1 as a possible D gene (6 bases). CDR3 length: 14 residues. Trimming cost V 1 base and J 4 bases, with 10 bases left between them. CDR1 and CDR2 from the germline V gene are LNHDA and SQIVND (reference sequence). This CDR3 reads CASSIGRGVYGYTF. Incomplete CDR3 DNA: TGTGCCAGTAGTATAGGCAGGGGTGTCTATGGC.

This clone rates as medium-sized. The read stops 3 residues short of the end of the CDR3; the missing end is completed from the germline J gene. This sequence joins TRBV13 and TRBJ2-1; 8 nucleotides line up with TRBD2. From germline, CDR1 is PRHDT and CDR2 FYEKMQ (reference sequence). The CDR3 extends over 15 amino acids. After removal of 4 bases from V and 1 base from J, the junction contained 3 bases not matched to a gene. The sequenced part of the CDR3 DNA is TGTGCCAGCAGCTCCCGGGAGGGGTCCTACAATGAG. This translates into CASSSREGSYNE. The full CDR3 sequence reads CASSSREGSYNEQFF.